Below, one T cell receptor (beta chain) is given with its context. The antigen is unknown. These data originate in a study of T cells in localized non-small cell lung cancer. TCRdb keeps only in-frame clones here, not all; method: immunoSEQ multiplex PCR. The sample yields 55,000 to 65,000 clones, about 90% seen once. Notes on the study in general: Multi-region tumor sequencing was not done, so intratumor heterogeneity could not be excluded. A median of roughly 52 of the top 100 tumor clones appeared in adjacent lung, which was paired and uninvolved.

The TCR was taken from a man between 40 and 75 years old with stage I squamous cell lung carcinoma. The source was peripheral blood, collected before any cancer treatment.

The CDR3 coding sequence is TGCGCCTCATCGGGACAGGGGGCGCGGAACACTGAAGCTTTCTTT. Translated: CASSGQGARNTEAFF. The gene calls are TRBV5-1 and TRBJ1-1; 12 bases are a match to TRBD1. The J segment lost 1 base and the V segment lost 10 bases, leaving 8 bases of the junction unmatched. In germline, CDR1 is SGHRS, CDR2 YFSETQ. The CDR3 spans 15 residues.